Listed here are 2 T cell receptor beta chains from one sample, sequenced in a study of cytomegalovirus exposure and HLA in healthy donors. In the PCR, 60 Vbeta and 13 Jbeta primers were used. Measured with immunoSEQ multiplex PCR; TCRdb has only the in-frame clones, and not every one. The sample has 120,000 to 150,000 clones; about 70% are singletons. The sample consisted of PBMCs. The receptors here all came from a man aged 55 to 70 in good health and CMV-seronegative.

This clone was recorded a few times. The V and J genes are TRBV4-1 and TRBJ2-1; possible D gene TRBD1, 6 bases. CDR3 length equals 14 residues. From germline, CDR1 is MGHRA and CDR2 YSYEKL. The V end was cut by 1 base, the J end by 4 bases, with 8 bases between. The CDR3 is CASSQVTGYNEQFF. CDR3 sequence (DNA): TGCGCCAGCAGCCAAGTGACAGGTTACAATGAGCAGTTCTTC.

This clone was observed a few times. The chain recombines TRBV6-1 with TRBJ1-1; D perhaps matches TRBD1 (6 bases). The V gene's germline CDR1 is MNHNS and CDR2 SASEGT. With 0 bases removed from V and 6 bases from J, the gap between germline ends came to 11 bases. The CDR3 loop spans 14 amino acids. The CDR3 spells CASSEARGLAEAFF. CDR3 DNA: TGTGCCAGCAGTGAAGCGCGGGGGCTCGCTGAAGCTTTCTTT.